The clone carrying this TCR beta chain was recorded many times. Its antigen remains unknown. These data are taken from a study of T cells in Graves' hyperthyroidism and ophthalmopathy. Study-level findings and limits: Onset of ophthalmopathy came a median roughly 6.9 months after the model predicted it.

There were TCR beta CDR3 regions amplified from RNA transcripts. The TCR CDR3 first-round RT-PCR relied on the HTBI primer set. Each CDR3 protein is one row after TCRdb ran MiXCR on the multiplex PCR reads. The sample gives about 620,000 distinct CDR3 sequences, under 20% of which show up once; less than 4.5% is in the top ten. This CDR3 is built from 16 residues. Germline CDR1 reads DFQATT; CDR2 reads SNEGSKA (reference sequence). V lost 2 bases, J lost 5 bases, and 16 bases lay in between. Stable disease denoted Graves' hyperthyroidism without ophthalmopathy progression within 18 months. Sequencing input: blood. The J gene is TRBJ1-6, the V gene TRBV20-1; D uncertain. The receptor was isolated from a woman in her thirties with Graves' hyperthyroidism. CDR3 residues: CSARSPWVQNNSPLHF. CDR3 sequence (DNA): TGCAGTGCTAGATCTCCGTGGGTGCAGAATAATTCACCCCTCCACTTT.